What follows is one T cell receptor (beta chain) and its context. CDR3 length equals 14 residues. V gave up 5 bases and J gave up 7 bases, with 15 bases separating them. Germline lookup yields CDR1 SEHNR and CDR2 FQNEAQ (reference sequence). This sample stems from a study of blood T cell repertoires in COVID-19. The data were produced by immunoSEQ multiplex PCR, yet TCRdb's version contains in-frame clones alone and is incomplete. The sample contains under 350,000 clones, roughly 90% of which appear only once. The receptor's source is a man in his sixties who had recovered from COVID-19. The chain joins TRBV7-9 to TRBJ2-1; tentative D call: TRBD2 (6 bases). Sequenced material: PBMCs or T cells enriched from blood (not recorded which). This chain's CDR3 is CASSGGLYGNEQFF. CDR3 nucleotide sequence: TGTGCCAGCAGCGGGGGACTTTATGGGAATGAGCAGTTCTTC.